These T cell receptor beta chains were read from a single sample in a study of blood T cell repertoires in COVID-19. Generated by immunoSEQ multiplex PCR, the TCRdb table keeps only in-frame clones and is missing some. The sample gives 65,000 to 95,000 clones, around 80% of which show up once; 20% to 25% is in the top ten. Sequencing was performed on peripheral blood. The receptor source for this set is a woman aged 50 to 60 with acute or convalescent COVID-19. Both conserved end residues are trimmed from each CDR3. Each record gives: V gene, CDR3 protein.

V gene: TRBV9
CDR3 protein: ASSVGGSTGELF

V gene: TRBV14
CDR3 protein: ASSQGGQGYYEQY

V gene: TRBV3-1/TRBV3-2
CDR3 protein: ASSLRSTGGGNTIY

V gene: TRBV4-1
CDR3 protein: ASSQGTGKQPQH

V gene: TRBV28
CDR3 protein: ASETSTAIAKNIQY

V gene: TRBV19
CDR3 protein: ASSILPLSEAF

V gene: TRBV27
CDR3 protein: ASSLERREHTDTQY

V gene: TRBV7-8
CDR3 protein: ASSLYAGPYEQY

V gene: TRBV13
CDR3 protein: ASSPNSGGRNYGYT

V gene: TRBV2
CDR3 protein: ASSQNGLSNEKLF

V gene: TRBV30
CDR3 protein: AWIPQTGISGNTIY

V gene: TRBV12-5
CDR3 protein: ASGYLYEQY

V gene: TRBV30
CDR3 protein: AWAWGGVNTEAF

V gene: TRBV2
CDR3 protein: ASSEVRETQY

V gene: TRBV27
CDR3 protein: ASAPGEGTAQH

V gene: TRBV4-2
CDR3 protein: ASSHPETSGTGELF

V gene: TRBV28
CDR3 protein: ASRGQPNNYGYT

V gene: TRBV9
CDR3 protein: ASSATTASGNTIY

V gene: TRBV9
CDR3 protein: ASSVGAGATDTQY

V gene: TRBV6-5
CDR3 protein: ASSFQGNYGYT

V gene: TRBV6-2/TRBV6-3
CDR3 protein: ASSSPDRGVNTEAF

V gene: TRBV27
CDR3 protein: ASSLKRVAGELF

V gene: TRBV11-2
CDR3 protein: ASSTPRGGVEQY

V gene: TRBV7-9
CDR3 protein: ASSPWAFSSGNTIY

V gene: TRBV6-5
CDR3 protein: ASSIQGTYNEQF

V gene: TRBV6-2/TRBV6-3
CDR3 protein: ASSARKAVDTQY

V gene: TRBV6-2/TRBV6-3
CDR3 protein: ASSLWGGGSTDTQY

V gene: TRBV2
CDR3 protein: ASSVEGVNQPQH

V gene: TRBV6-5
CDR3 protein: ASLRDKTF

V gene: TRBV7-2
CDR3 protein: ASSLDPGGYEQY

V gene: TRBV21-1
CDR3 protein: ASSKGRNRGVNGQENTGELF

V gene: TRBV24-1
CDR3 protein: ATSDSRDRAEAF

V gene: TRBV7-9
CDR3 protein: ASSFQGGDEQF

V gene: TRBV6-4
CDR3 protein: ASSVEQGSNSPLH

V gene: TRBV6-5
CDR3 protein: ASSHRVAQNSPLH

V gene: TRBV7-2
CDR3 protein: ASSLIKAAFSYEQY

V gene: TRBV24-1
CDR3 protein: ATSPVGQGVGAF

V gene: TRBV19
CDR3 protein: ASSWATSGTYTGELF

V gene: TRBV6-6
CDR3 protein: ASSTGQGLPLH

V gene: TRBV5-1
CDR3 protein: ASRKTGDEQF

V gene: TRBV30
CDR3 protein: AWSAGQQAEAF

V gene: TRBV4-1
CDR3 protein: ASSRPGVTGANVLT

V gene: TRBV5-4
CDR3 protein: ASSPGGGTDTQY

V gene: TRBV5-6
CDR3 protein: ASSLRGTSDQPQH

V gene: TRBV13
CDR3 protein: ASSLAQGLGHHEQF

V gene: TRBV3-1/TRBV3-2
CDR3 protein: ASSPQPYRQGETQY

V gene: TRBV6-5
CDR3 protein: ASRPGGRIYGYT

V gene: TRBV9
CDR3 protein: ASSTEDRHQETQY

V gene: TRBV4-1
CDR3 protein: ASSFFTPKGGPVNEQF

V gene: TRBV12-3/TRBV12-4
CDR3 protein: ASRGAASYEQY

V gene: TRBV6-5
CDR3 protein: ASSYQGAQY

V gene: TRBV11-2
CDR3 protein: ASSPGTGNEHTIY

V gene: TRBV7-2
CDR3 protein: ASSQRTGRFSEQY

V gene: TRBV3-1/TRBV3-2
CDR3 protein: ASSQVLGGYNEQF

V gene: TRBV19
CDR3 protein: ASKSRGQGVYGYT

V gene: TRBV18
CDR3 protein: ASSPPDRGSFQPQH

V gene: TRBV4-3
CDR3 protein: ASSQDGTGAYEQY

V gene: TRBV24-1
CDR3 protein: ATSDSDFNQPQH

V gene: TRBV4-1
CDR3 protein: ASSQLGQGGGYT

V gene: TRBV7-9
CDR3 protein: ASSPLWTGSTDTQY